This T cell receptor (beta chain) was recovered during a study of radiotherapy plus CTLA-4 blockade in lung cancer. Overall study: Overall, 15% to 20% of patients showed an objective response, while approximately 28% attained disease control.

The count of this clone is one. Looked up from germline, CDR1 is SGHTA and CDR2 is FQGNSA. The CDR3 has 16 residues. J gave up 3 bases and V 5 bases, and 5 bases lay outside the gene matches. TCRdb's table, derived via immunoSEQ multiplex PCR, lists solely in-frame clones and lacks some. The table has around 29,000 clones, roughly four fifths seen once. The rearrangement uses TRBV7-2 and TRBJ2-5; 14 bases match TRBD2. The sequenced sample was peripheral blood, obtained from a patient treated with radiotherapy plus ipilimumab. The TCR sequence derives from a human donor with non-small cell lung cancer that progressed on radiotherapy plus ipilimumab. CDR3 coding DNA: TGTGCCAGCAGCCCTGGACTAGCGGGGGGCAAAGAGACCCAGTACTTC. Translation: CASSPGLAGGKETQYF.